The 17 T cell receptor beta chains below come from one sample, sequenced in a study of blood T cell repertoires in COVID-19. Clones were sequenced by immunoSEQ multiplex PCR, and TCRdb holds only the in-frame ones, with some missing. The sample holds roughly 130,000 clones, 86% seen once. Sequenced material: peripheral blood. The receptors derive from a middle-aged man with acute or convalescent COVID-19.

The rearrangement links TRBV7-2 to TRBJ1-5; 12 bases are shared with TRBD1. The germline V gene has CDR1 SGHTA and CDR2 FQGNSA. The CDR3 runs to 17 residues. J lost 3 bases, V lost 5 bases, and 8 bases had no gene match. DNA for the CDR3: TGTGCCAGCAGCGCGGGACAGGGGGCCTCCCCCAATCAGCCCCAGCATTTT. It is translated as CASSAGQGASPNQPQHF.

This clone was seen only a few times. The rearrangement uses TRBV5-1 and TRBJ1-4; perhaps TRBD1 as D (5 bases). CDR3 length equals 14 residues. V lost 2 bases to trimming and J lost 12 bases, with 17 bases between them. Germline V gene lookup returns CDR1 SGHRS and CDR2 YFSETQ. The CDR3 spells CASSFSGPPDELFF. In nucleotides, the CDR3 is TGCGCCAGCAGCTTTTCAGGGCCCCCCGATGAACTGTTTTTT. The full variable domain, with the rest looked up from reference TRBV5-1 and TRBJ1-4, is KAGVTQTPRYLIKTRGQQVTLSCSPISGHRSVSWYQQTPGQGLQFLFEYFSETQRNKGNFPGRFSGRQFSNSRSEMNVSTLELGDSALYLCASSFSGPPDELFFGSGTQLSVL.

V is TRBV25-1 and J is TRBJ2-3, with 13 positions matching TRBD2. The CDR3 has 16 amino acids. The germline gives CDR1 MGHDK, CDR2 SYGVNS. The junction had 6 bases not matched to a gene; V was cut back by 3 bases and J by 6 bases. CDR3 bases: TGTGCCAGCAGTGAGACACTAGCGGGGGGGCCGGATACGCAGTATTTT. Its protein product is CASSETLAGGPDTQYF.

The chain combines TRBV7-2 with TRBJ1-2; 10 nucleotides line up with TRBD1. This CDR3 contains 13 residues. The J segment lost 7 bases and the V segment lost 5 bases, leaving 4 bases of the junction unmatched. Per the germline V gene, CDR1 is SGHTA and CDR2 is FQGNSA. CDR3 sequence reads: CASSPRTGGGYTF. Here the CDR3 DNA reads TGTGCCAGCAGCCCACGGACAGGGGGTGGCTACACCTTC.

This clone has only one observation. This sequence joins TRBV30 and TRBJ1-1, with a weak D call TRBD1 (6 bases). Per the germline V gene, CDR1 is GTSNPN and CDR2 is SVGIG (reference sequence). V lost 3 bases, J lost 2 bases, and 25 bases lay in between. There are 18 residues in the CDR3. The CDR3 nucleotides read TGTGCCTGGAGCCGTGGGAGGGGGACGCGGAGTGGTAACACTGAAGCTTTCTTT. This sequence encodes CAWSRGRGTRSGNTEAFF.

The V and J genes are TRBV12-5 and TRBJ2-1; 9 bases match TRBD1. In germline, CDR1 is LGHNT, CDR2 FRNRAP. V shed 4 bases and J 5 bases; nucleotides not matched to a gene: 3. This CDR3 comprises 14 residues. CDR3 sequence (DNA): TGTGCTAGTGGTTCGGGACAGGGCAACAATGAGCAGTTCTTC. The encoded protein is CASGSGQGNNEQFF.

The chain uses TRBV6-5 and TRBJ2-5; 7 bases line up with TRBD1. The V segment lost 10 bases and the J segment 3 bases; nucleotides outside the gene matches: 14. Germline CDR1 and CDR2: MNHEY and SVGAGI. The CDR3 has 15 residues. The CDR3 reads CAIRGGRGLKETQYF. The CDR3, as DNA: TGTGCCATCCGAGGGGGCAGGGGATTAAAAGAGACCCAGTACTTC.

V is TRBV5-4 and J is TRBJ1-5, with a possible D match to TRBD1 (5 bases). V was clipped by 0 bases and J by 6 bases, with 10 bases between them. The CDR3 covers 14 residues. CDR1 and CDR2 (germline): SGHNT, YYREEE (reference sequence). The CDR3 coding sequence is TGTGCCAGCAGCTTGGCGGGGGTTAGTCAGCCCCAGCATTTT. This sequence encodes CASSLAGVSQPQHF.

This clone was counted once. Distinct nucleotide sequences in the sample also encode this CDR3. V and J are TRBV6-5 and TRBJ2-6; no clear D gene. The V end lost 0 bases, the J end lost 1 base, and 7 bases lay between the germline ends. CDR3 length: 16 residues. Germline loops: CDR1 MNHEY, CDR2 SVGAGI. The CDR3 spells CASSYSYRSGANVLTF. CDR3 DNA: TGTGCCAGCAGTTACTCGTACCGGTCTGGGGCCAACGTCCTGACTTTC.

V gene TRBV7-9 combines with J gene TRBJ2-5, with 12 bases lining up with TRBD1. This CDR3 comprises 16 residues. Looked up from germline, CDR1 is SEHNR and CDR2 is FQNEAQ (reference sequence). Unmatched junction bases numbered 6, after V lost 5 bases and J lost 2 bases. Here the CDR3 reads CASSGGQGAGQETQYF. For the CDR3, the DNA is TGTGCCAGCAGCGGGGGACAGGGGGCGGGACAAGAGACCCAGTACTTC. The full variable domain, rest sourced from reference TRBV7-9 and TRBJ2-5, is DTGVSQNPRHKITKRGQNVTFRCDPISEHNRLYWYRQTLGQGPEFLTYFQNEAQLEKSRLLSDRFSAERPKGSFSTLEIQRTEQGDSAMYLCASSGGQGAGQETQYFGPGTRLLVL.

The CDR3 nucleotides read TGTGCCAGCAGCTTATCGACAGGCTCGAACACTGAAGCTTTCTTT. Protein product: CASSLSTGSNTEAFF. This sequence joins TRBV7-8 and TRBJ1-1; TRBD1 might be the D (6 bases). The V gene lost 2 bases and the J gene lost 1 base, with 11 bases spanning the gap. Per germline, CDR1 SGHVS and CDR2 FQNEAQ. The CDR3 loop spans 15 amino acids.

In this sample, this clone turned up once. The chain has TRBV5-1 and TRBJ1-1; D may be TRBD1 (5 bases). Trimming removed 4 bases at V and 4 bases at J, with 11 bases between. Looked up from germline, CDR1 is SGHRS and CDR2 is YFSETQ. This CDR3 is built from 13 residues. Here the CDR3 reads CASSPSGPTEAFF. For the CDR3, the DNA is TGCGCCAGCAGCCCGTCAGGGCCCACTGAAGCTTTCTTT.

Points on this clone: The sample contains more than one DNA sequence encoding this CDR3. The chain couples TRBV9 to TRBJ1-6, with 7 bases identical to TRBD1. Germline trimming cut 3 bases from V and 7 bases from J; bases unmatched to any gene: 7. The CDR3 spans 15 residues. Germline V gives CDR1 SGDLS, CDR2 YYNGEE. The CDR3 DNA sequence: TGTGCCAGCAGCGCTACCGGGACAGAAAATTCACCCCTCCACTTT. It is translated as CASSATGTENSPLHF.

This clone was counted once. The rearrangement joins TRBV2 to TRBJ1-1; D unresolved. Per germline, CDR1 SNHLY and CDR2 FYNNEI. With 8 bases removed from V and 3 bases from J, the gap between germline ends came to 10 bases. The CDR3 has 12 amino acids. CDR3 coding DNA: TGTGCCAGCTTTCTGGAGTACACTGAAGCTTTCTTT. This encodes CASFLEYTEAFF.

J is TRBJ1-5 and V is TRBV5-5; 9 bases are a match to TRBD1. The V gene's germline CDR1 is SGHKS and CDR2 YYEKEE (reference sequence). V shed 3 bases and J 5 bases; nucleotides not matched to a gene: 6. The CDR3 consists of 15 residues. The CDR3 reads CASSWGQGSYQPQHF. DNA of the CDR3: TGTGCCAGCAGCTGGGGACAGGGCTCCTATCAGCCCCAGCATTTT.

The gene calls are TRBV27 and TRBJ2-7, with 8 bases lining up with TRBD1. The CDR3 runs 13 residues. J gave up 7 bases and V 6 bases, and 8 bases lay outside the gene matches. CDR1 is MNHEY, CDR2 SMNVEV, per germline (reference sequence). CDR3 in DNA: TGTGCCAGCAGCGGGGACAGGCTGGGGGAGCAGTACTTC. Translation: CASSGDRLGEQYF.

The chain joins TRBV12-1 to TRBJ1-5. TRBV12-1 is marked as a pseudogene. The CDR3 covers 15 residues. CDR3 in DNA: TGTGCCAGCAGCTTTGGCGGATTTAGCAATCAGCCCCAGCATTTT. Its translation: CASSFGGFSNQPQHF.